The 22 T cell receptor beta chains below all came from one sample that was sequenced in a study of technical replicates of blood from a few donors. The table came from immunoSEQ multiplex PCR; TCRdb's copy has only in-frame clones and leaves some out. The table lists 85,000 to 100,000 clones, approximately 96% of them singletons, with around 0.22% in the top ten. The sequencing sample was made of T cells isolated from PBMCs. The receptors here all came from a human donor in good health.

This chain links TRBV13 with TRBJ2-1; perhaps TRBD2 as D (5 bases). The CDR3 has 12 residues. Germline CDR1 reads PRHDT; CDR2 reads FYEKMQ (reference sequence). The V and J ends lost 8 bases and 8 bases respectively, with 13 bases between them. CDR3 DNA: TGTGCCAGCGGGAGCGCTAGCCATGAGCAGTTCTTC. Protein product: CASGSASHEQFF.

The V gene is TRBV4-1, the J gene TRBJ1-5, with a tentative D call TRBD1 (5 bases). CDR3 size: 14 residues. CDR1 and CDR2 (germline): MGHRA, YSYEKL. Trimming left V 10 bases short and J 3 bases short, with 16 bases between. CDR3 protein: CATRGQGPNQPQHF. The CDR3, as DNA: TGCGCCACCAGAGGTCAGGGCCCCAATCAGCCCCAGCATTTT.

The chain has TRBV4-1 and TRBJ1-1; maybe TRBD1 (5 bases). The CDR3 sequence is 13 residues long. Deletions cut 3 bases from V and 5 bases from J, with 10 bases between. Germline V gene data show CDR1 as MGHRA and CDR2 as YSYEKL. The CDR3 DNA reads TGCGCCAGCAGCCAGTTCAGGGTAACTGAAGCTTTCTTT. Translation: CASSQFRVTEAFF.

The chain carries TRBV19 and TRBJ1-4, with D hard to call. The CDR3 consists of 15 residues. V was shortened by 3 bases and J by 0 bases, with 8 bases between the two germline ends. Germline V gives CDR1 LNHDA, CDR2 SQIVND (reference sequence). CDR3 DNA sequence: TGTGCCAGTAGTATGCGAGTTTCAACTAATGAAAAACTGTTTTTT. It yields the protein CASSMRVSTNEKLFF.

The gene calls are TRBV7-9 and TRBJ1-1; 9 nucleotides align to TRBD1. Trimming cost V 5 bases and J 8 bases; bases outside gene matches: 9. This CDR3 has 14 residues. CDR1 and CDR2 (germline): SEHNR, FQNEAQ (reference sequence). The CDR3, as DNA: TGTGCCAGCAGCGCCACGGGACAGGGTTGGGAAGCTTTCTTT. This translates into CASSATGQGWEAFF.

This chain connects TRBV11-3 to TRBJ1-1; D possibly corresponds to TRBD1 (5 bases). The CDR3 length is 13 residues. From germline, CDR1 is SGHNT and CDR2 YENEEA. The V and J ends lost 0 bases and 7 bases respectively, with 9 bases between them. The CDR3 spells CASSLDMTVEAFF. The CDR3 DNA follows: TGTGCCAGCAGCTTAGATATGACAGTTGAAGCTTTCTTT. The variable domain in full, with the rest retrieved from reference TRBV11-3 and TRBJ1-1, is EAGVVQSPRYKIIEKKQPVAFWCNPISGHNTLYWYLQNLGQGPELLIRYENEEAVDDSQLPKDRFSAERLKGVDSTLKIQPAELGDSAVYLCASSLDMTVEAFFGQGTRLTVV.

This rearrangement joins TRBV2 to TRBJ1-2, with TRBD1 matching 7 bases. This CDR3 has 12 amino acids. After removal of 7 bases from V and 4 bases from J, the junction contained 3 bases not matched to a gene. The germline gives CDR1 SNHLY, CDR2 FYNNEI. The chain's CDR3 is CASNRGAYGYTF. The CDR3 DNA reads as TGTGCCAGCAACAGGGGTGCCTATGGCTACACCTTC.

The chain recombines TRBV27 with TRBJ2-3; D remains unclear. V was shortened by 0 bases and J by 1 base, with 8 bases between the two germline ends. CDR3 length: 15 residues. Germline V gene lookup returns CDR1 MNHEY and CDR2 SMNVEV (reference sequence). The CDR3 reads CASSLSSRGTDTQYF. In nucleotides, the CDR3 is TGTGCCAGCAGTTTATCGTCTCGTGGCACAGATACGCAGTATTTT.

DNA for the CDR3: TGTGCCAGCTCACCTACTAACACTGAAGCTTTCTTT. Encoded protein: CASSPTNTEAFF. The chain is built from TRBV18 and TRBJ1-1; D is undetermined. V lost 3 bases to trimming and J lost 2 bases, with 4 bases between them. This CDR3 is built from 12 residues. Germline CDR1 reads KGHSH; CDR2 reads LQKENI.

V gene TRBV13 combines with J gene TRBJ2-7, with TRBD1 matching over 10 bases. Germline V gene sequence: CDR1 PRHDT, CDR2 FYEKMQ (reference sequence). Losses at the gene ends were 5 bases for V and 4 bases for J; bases not matched to a gene: 5. This CDR3 spans 14 amino acids. CDR3 DNA: TGTGCCAGCAGCCCTGACAGGGGGCGATACGAGCAGTACTTC. It codes for CASSPDRGRYEQYF.

This chain uses TRBV12-2 with TRBJ2-1; the table's D call, TRBD2, has no DNA check behind it. TRBV12-2 is a recognized pseudogene. The CDR3 is made up of 24 amino acids. The CDR3 region is CASRLGDRDSPGTSVRVSYNEQFF. The CDR3 DNA reads as TGTGCAAGTCGCTTAGGGGACCGGGACAGCCCGGGGACTAGCGTTCGCGTCTCCTACAATGAGCAGTTCTTC.

The chain uses TRBV7-8 and TRBJ1-5; D is ambiguous. Trimming cost V 1 base and J 8 bases, with 6 bases left between them. Germline assignment: CDR1 SGHVS and CDR2 FQNEAQ. CDR3 length: 12 amino acids. CDR3 in amino acids: CASSLGLEPQHF. The DNA for the CDR3 is TGTGCCAGCAGCTTAGGGCTCGAGCCCCAGCATTTT.

Turning to this clone: The junction and the germline gene differ at one end; a read error may be behind it. The rearrangement joins TRBV6-1 to TRBJ2-3; 7 bases are shared with TRBD1. Per the germline V gene, CDR1 is MNHNS and CDR2 is SASEGT. CDR3 length: 14 residues. CDR3: CASGDRASTDTQYF. The CDR3 region has the DNA TGTGCCAGCGGTGACAGGGCCAGCACAGATACGCAGTATTTT.

This clone appeared a single time. The V gene is TRBV6-6, the J gene TRBJ2-1; 13 bases align to TRBD2. The V and J ends lost 4 bases and 7 bases, in that order; junction bases with no gene match: 1. Per germline, CDR1 MNHNY and CDR2 SVGAGI (reference sequence). The CDR3 is 14 residues long. The CDR3 here is CASSSGLAGNEQFF. The CDR3 DNA reads TGTGCCAGCAGTTCGGGACTAGCGGGGAATGAGCAGTTCTTC.

This clone showed up just once. The genes are TRBV6-5 and TRBJ2-5, with a weak D call TRBD1 (5 bases). CDR3 length: 15 residues. The germline CDR1 and CDR2 sequences are MNHEY and SVGAGI. V lost 5 bases and J lost 5, with 18 bases in between. Here the CDR3 reads CASSPRQGTLETQYF. The CDR3 DNA sequence: TGTGCCAGCAGTCCTCGCCAGGGTACCTTGGAGACCCAGTACTTC.

The chain has TRBV2 and TRBJ1-1; D not resolved. Germline values: CDR1 SNHLY, CDR2 FYNNEI. Trimming left V 6 bases short and J 3 bases short, with 17 bases between. CDR3 length equals 15 residues. The CDR3 coding sequence is TGTGCCAGCAGCGACATAAGCCCGGCTGACACTGAAGCTTTCTTT. Translated: CASSDISPADTEAFF.

V usage is TRBV9 and J usage is TRBJ1-2, with TRBD1 matching 8 bases. The CDR3 contains 16 residues. Germline V lookup: CDR1 SGDLS, CDR2 YYNGEE. Germline trimming cut 0 bases from V and 4 bases from J; bases unmatched to any gene: 8. The CDR3 region is CASSVEIRGTGYGYTF. DNA of the CDR3: TGTGCCAGCAGCGTAGAAATTAGGGGGACAGGCTATGGCTACACCTTC. Full variable domain (remainder filled in from reference TRBV9 and TRBJ1-2): DSGVTQTPKHLITATGQRVTLRCSPRSGDLSVYWYQQSLDQGLQFLIQYYNGEERAKGNILERFSAQQFPDLHSELNLSSLELGDSALYFCASSVEIRGTGYGYTFGSGTRLTVV.

This chain joins TRBV4-2 and TRBJ2-7, with TRBD2 identical over 11 bases. Germline assignment: CDR1 LGHNA and CDR2 YNFKEQ. J lost 1 base, V lost 3 bases, and 8 bases had no gene match. The CDR3 extends over 17 amino acids. This CDR3 reads CASSQDTGTSGSYEQYF. CDR3 DNA: TGTGCCAGCAGCCAGGACACCGGGACTAGCGGTTCCTACGAGCAGTACTTC.

This chain links TRBV7-9 with TRBJ2-1; D might be TRBD1 (7 bases). Germline V gives CDR1 SEHNR, CDR2 FQNEAQ (reference sequence). The V and J ends lost 1 base and 4 bases respectively, with 14 bases between them. CDR3 length: 16 amino acids. In DNA form, the CDR3 reads TGTGCCAGCAGCTTAGTGGAGGGGACAGCTTACAATGAGCAGTTCTTC. Translated: CASSLVEGTAYNEQFF.

The rearrangement joins TRBV19 to TRBJ2-7, with TRBD2 as a possible D gene (6 bases). CDR1 is LNHDA and CDR2 is SQIVND in the germline V gene (reference sequence). Deletions cut 3 bases from V and 2 bases from J, with 14 bases between. CDR3 length: 15 residues. The CDR3 nucleotides read TGTGCCAGTAGTATGGATGGAGGGATAGCCTACGAGCAGTACTTC. This sequence encodes CASSMDGGIAYEQYF.

The chain links TRBV7-9 to TRBJ1-6; D remains unclear. Trimming shortened V by 3 bases and J by 10 bases, and 10 bases separated the two germline ends. CDR3 length: 13 amino acids. Germline CDR1 is SEHNR and CDR2 is FQNEAQ (reference sequence). The CDR3 DNA reads TGTGCCAGCAGCTTGGGCGTTGTCTCACCCCTCCACTTT. Protein sequence: CASSLGVVSPLHF.

V gene TRBV9 combines with J gene TRBJ1-1; D not resolved. The CDR3 consists of 12 residues. Trimming pared 0 bases from V and 11 bases from J, leaving 11 bases between. Germline V CDR1 and CDR2: SGDLS, YYNGEE. The CDR3 nucleotides are TGTGCCAGCAGCGTAGTGAGGGATAAGGCTTTCTTT. Translation: CASSVVRDKAFF.